This T cell receptor beta chain was observed in a study of cytomegalovirus exposure and HLA in healthy donors. PCR employed 60 Vbeta and 13 Jbeta primers. This table comes from immunoSEQ multiplex PCR, and its TCRdb copy is limited to in-frame clones, with some not included. The sample holds around 75,000 clones. Study-wide results and limits: Later genetic work tied a missense DCLRE1C variant to beta-chain V and J trimming.

The germline V and J ends were trimmed by 1 base and 5 bases, with 15 bases remaining between them. Germline CDR1 is SGHDT and CDR2 is YYEEEE. CDR3 size: 16 residues. Donors showed nominal health when sampled, although they likely had unrecorded immune exposures. Points on this clone: No antigen is known for it.

Sequences were obtained from PBMCs. This sequence originates from a man in his forties in good health and CMV-seronegative. The V and J genes are TRBV5-6 and TRBJ1-4, with D unclear. The CDR3 is CASSLKRTSGNEKLFF. The CDR3 coding sequence is TGTGCCAGCAGCTTGAAACGTACGTCGGGAAATGAAAAACTGTTTTTT.